One TCR beta chain is described in this entry. Antigen: not known. V lost 0 bases to trimming and J lost 1 base, with 5 bases between them. In germline, CDR1 is SGDLS, CDR2 YYNGEE. The CDR3 length is 14 residues. Sequencing was performed with immunoSEQ multiplex PCR; in TCRdb, only in-frame clones are kept and a portion is missing. The table lists 600,000 to 700,000 clones, approximately 73% of them singletons, with around 1.7% in the top ten. This sample was included in a study of shared clonotypes between healthy human individuals. Study-level results: With a few donors compared, about 5% of naive CD4 clonotypes were shared.

The TCR originated in a woman aged 25-40 years in good health. The sample taken for sequencing was memory CD4+ T cells sorted from blood. The subset here: CD45RA-negative fraction. This chain joins TRBV9 and TRBJ2-1, with no clear D. The CDR3 region has the DNA TGTGCCAGCAGCGTAGGTAGTTCCTACAATGAGCAGTTCTTC. It is translated as CASSVGSSYNEQFF.